This T cell receptor (beta chain) was captured in a study of response to subunit inactivated influenza vaccine. Germline V lookup: CDR1 ENHRY, CDR2 SYGVKD. CDR3 size: 14 residues. V trimming: 8 bases; J trimming: 8 bases; junction bases outside the gene matches: 12. The study's findings and limits: The authors suggested that every seasonal influenza vaccination recruits few new T cells.

Comment on this clonotype: What it binds is not known.

TCRdb itself ran the RT-PCR reads through MiXCR, one entry per CDR3 protein. The sample contains a few hundred thousand distinct CDR3 sequences, about 12% of which appear only once. The specimen comprised non-naive T cells sorted from PBMCs, sampled less than 15 days before vaccination. The V and J genes are TRBV10-3 and TRBJ2-1, with 7 positions matching TRBD2. The receptor's source is a man aged 45-60 years who received an inactivated influenza vaccine. CDR3 loop: CAIAVGGSSYEQFF. In DNA form, the CDR3 reads TGTGCCATCGCTGTGGGGGGGAGCAGCTATGAGCAGTTCTTC.